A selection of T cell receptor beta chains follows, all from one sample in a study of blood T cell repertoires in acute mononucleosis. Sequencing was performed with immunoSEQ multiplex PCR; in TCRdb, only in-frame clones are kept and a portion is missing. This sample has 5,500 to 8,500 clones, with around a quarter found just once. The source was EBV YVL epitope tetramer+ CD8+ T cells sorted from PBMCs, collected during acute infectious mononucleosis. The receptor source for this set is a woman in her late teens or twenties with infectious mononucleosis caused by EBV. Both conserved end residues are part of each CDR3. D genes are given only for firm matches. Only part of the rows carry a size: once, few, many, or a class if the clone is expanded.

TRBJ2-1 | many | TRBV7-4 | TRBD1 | CASSPDPTGVNEQFF | TGTGCCAGCAGCCCCGACCCGACAGGGGTCAATGAGCAGTTCTTC
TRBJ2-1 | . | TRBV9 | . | CASSEQANEQFF | TGTGCCAGCAGTGAACAAGCGAATGAGCAGTTCTTC
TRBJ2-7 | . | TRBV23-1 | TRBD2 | CASSQEWGGYEQYF | TGCGCCAGCAGCCAAGAATGGGGGGGCTACGAGCAGTACTTC
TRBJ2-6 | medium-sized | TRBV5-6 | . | CASSSTVLSGANVLTF | TGTGCCAGCAGCTCTACAGTGCTCTCTGGGGCCAACGTCCTGACTTTC
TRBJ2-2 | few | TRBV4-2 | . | CASSQLQGAGELFFF | .
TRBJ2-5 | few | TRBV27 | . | CASSPTDSQETQYF | TGTGCCAGCAGCCCGACGGACAGCCAAGAGACCCAGTACTTC
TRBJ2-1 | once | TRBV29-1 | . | CSGVAGANNEQFF | TGCAGCGGGGTGGCAGGCGCAAACAATGAGCAGTTCTTC
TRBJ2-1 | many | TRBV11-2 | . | CASSLDPTGYNEQFF | TGTGCCAGCAGCTTAGATCCGACCGGTTACAATGAGCAGTTCTTC
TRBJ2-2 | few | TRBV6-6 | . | CASSPLTGELFF | TGTGCCAGCAGTCCCCTTACCGGGGAGCTGTTTTTT
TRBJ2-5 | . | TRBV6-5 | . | CASRQLAGQETQYF | TGTGCCAGCAGGCAGTTGGCGGGGCAAGAGACCCAGTACTTC
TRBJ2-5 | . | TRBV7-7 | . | CVSSGTEETRYF | TGTGTTAGCAGCGGTACAGAAGAGACCCGGTACTTC
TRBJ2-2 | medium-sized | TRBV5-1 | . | CASSLAGTGELFF | TGCGCCAGCAGCTTGGCCGGAACCGGGGAGCTGTTTTTT
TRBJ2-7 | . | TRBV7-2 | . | CASSQKGGRSWRYEQYF | TGTGCCAGCAGCCAAAAAGGGGGTCGTTCGTGGCGCTACGAGCAGTACTTC
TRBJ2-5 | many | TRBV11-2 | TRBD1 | CASTRQGQETQYF | TGTGCCAGCACACGACAGGGCCAAGAGACCCAGTACTTC
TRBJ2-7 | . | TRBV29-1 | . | CSVGEGGDFYEQYF | TGCAGCGTTGGTGAGGGGGGGGATTTCTACGAGCAGTACTTC
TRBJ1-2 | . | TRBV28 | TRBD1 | CASSLTGTGVLGGYTF | TGTGCCAGCAGCTTAACAGGGACAGGGGTTTTAGGTGGCTACACCTTC
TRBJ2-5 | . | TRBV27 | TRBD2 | CASSSILAGGLKTQYF | TGTGCCAGCAGTTCCATACTAGCGGGAGGGTTGAAGACCCAGTACTTC
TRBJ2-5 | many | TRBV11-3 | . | CASSLGSPMRQETQYF | TGTGCCAGCAGCTTAGGTAGCCCAATGCGACAAGAGACCCAGTACTTC
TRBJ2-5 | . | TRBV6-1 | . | CATSDYGEETQYF | TGTGCCACCAGTGATTACGGGGAAGAGACCCAGTACTTC
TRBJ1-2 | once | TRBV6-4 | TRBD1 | CASSLTGTGVLGGYTF | TGTGCCAGCAGCTTAACAGGGACAGGGGTTTTAGGTGGCTACACCTTC
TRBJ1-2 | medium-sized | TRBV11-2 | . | CASGPPHRDYGYTF | TGTGCCAGCGGCCCGCCTCACAGGGATTATGGCTACACCTTC
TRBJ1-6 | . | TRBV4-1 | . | CASSQVGEVQFTLHF | TGCGCCAGCAGCCAAGTAGGGGAGGTCCAATTCACCCTCCACTTT
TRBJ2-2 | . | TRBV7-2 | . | CASSLAGTGELFF | TGCGCCAGCAGCTTGGCCGGAACCGGGGAGCTGTTTTTT
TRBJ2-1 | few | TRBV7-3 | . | CASTIGSASYINEQFF | TGCGCCAGCACCATAGGATCAGCCTCTTACATCAATGAGCAGTTCTTC
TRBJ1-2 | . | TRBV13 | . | CASSPTVANYGYTF | TGTGCCAGCAGTCCGACAGTAGCTAACTATGGCTACACCTTC
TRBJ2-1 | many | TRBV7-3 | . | CASSQVTSSYNEQFF | TGCGCCAGCAGCCAAGTAACTAGCTCCTACAATGAGCAGTTCTTC
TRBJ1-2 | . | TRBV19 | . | CASSDRRANRKTYGYTF | TGTGCCAGTAGTGATCGCCGGGCAAATCGAAAGACCTATGGCTACACCTTC
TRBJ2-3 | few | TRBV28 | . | CASSMAGSTDTQYF | TGTGCCAGCAGTATGGCGGGGAGCACAGATACGCAGTATTTT
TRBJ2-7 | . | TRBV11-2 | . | CASSPTLQGVAYEQYF | TGTGCCAGCAGCCCAACATTGCAGGGAGTCGCCTACGAGCAGTACTTC
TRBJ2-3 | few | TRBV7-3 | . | CASSPSLSDYFTDTQYF | TGTGCCAGCAGTCCCTCCCTGAGCGACTACTTCACAGATACGCAGTATTTT
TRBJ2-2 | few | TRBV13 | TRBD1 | CASSPRDRGLGTGELFF | TGTGCCAGCAGTCCCCGGGACAGGGGGCTCGGAACCGGGGAGCTGTTTTTT
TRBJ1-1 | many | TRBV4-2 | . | CASSQALSASTEAFF | TGTGCCAGCAGCCAAGCCCTCTCCGCGAGCACTGAAGCTTTCTTT
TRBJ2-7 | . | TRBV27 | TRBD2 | CASSLAGGGHEQYF | TGTGCCAGCAGTTTAGCGGGAGGGGGCCACGAGCAGTACTTC
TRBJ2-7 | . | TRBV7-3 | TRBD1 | CASRPGQGAYEQYF | TGTGCCAGCAGACCAGGACAGGGAGCCTACGAGCAGTACTTC
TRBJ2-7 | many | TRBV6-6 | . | CASSYLGLGHEQYF | TGTGCCAGCAGTTACCTCGGTTTAGGCCACGAGCAGTACTTC
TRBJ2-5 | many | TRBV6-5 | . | CASSFYAGPGETQYF | TGTGCCAGCAGTTTTTACGCGGGACCAGGGGAGACCCAGTACTTC